The rows below give T cell receptor beta chains drawn from one sample of a study of cytomegalovirus exposure and HLA in healthy donors. Assay: immunoSEQ multiplex PCR; the TCRdb copy retains only in-frame clones and omits some. The repertoire holds about 240,000 clones, around 87% seen once, with roughly 1.2% in the top ten. Sequencing was carried out using PBMCs. These receptors came from a woman in her twenties or thirties in good health and CMV-seropositive. Each CDR3 is given with its conserved first and last residue. The D gene is left open where the match is weak. Rows may omit the clone size; those that give it use once, few, many or a size class.

V: TRBV10-3
size: once
J: TRBJ2-5
D: .
CDR3: CAISESGETQYF
DNA: TGTGCCATCAGTGAGTCGGGCGAGACCCAGTACTTC

V: TRBV4-1
size: .
J: TRBJ1-1
D: .
CDR3: CASSQYRNRVSEAFF
DNA: TGCGCCAGCAGCCAATATCGTAATCGGGTTAGTGAAGCTTTCTTT

V: TRBV5-4
size: .
J: TRBJ2-5
D: .
CDR3: CASSLGGRGSQETQYF
DNA: TGTGCCAGCAGCTTGGGCGGCAGGGGCAGCCAAGAGACCCAGTACTTC

V: TRBV18
size: once
J: TRBJ2-7
D: TRBD2
CDR3: CASSPGSGSISEQYF
DNA: TGTGCCAGCTCACCGGGTAGCGGGAGCATATCCGAGCAGTACTTC

V: TRBV5-6
size: once
J: TRBJ1-1
D: .
CDR3: CASSLEWRGKGIPNTEAFF
DNA: TGTGCCAGCAGCTTGGAATGGAGAGGTAAGGGGATACCGAACACTGAAGCTTTCTTT

V: TRBV5-1
size: .
J: TRBJ2-5
D: TRBD2
CDR3: CASSFGIAGQETQYF
DNA: TGCGCCAGCAGCTTTGGGATAGCGGGACAAGAGACCCAGTACTTC

V: TRBV28
size: .
J: TRBJ1-4
D: TRBD1
CDR3: CASGTGTVSEKLFF
DNA: TGTGCCAGCGGTACCGGGACAGTGAGTGAAAAACTGTTTTTT

V: TRBV13
size: .
J: TRBJ2-3
D: TRBD1
CDR3: CASSSQGQGPDTQYF
DNA: TGTGCCAGCAGCTCTCAGGGACAGGGCCCAGATACGCAGTATTTT

V: TRBV6-5
size: .
J: TRBJ2-7
D: TRBD2
CDR3: CASSDSAGVRYEQYF
DNA: TGTGCCAGCAGTGACTCGGCGGGAGTCAGGTACGAGCAGTACTTC

V: TRBV18
size: few
J: TRBJ1-1
D: TRBD1
CDR3: CASSQGSGGTEAFF
DNA: TGTGCCAGTTCACAGGGGTCGGGAGGGACTGAAGCTTTCTTT

V: TRBV6-1
size: .
J: TRBJ2-7
D: .
CDR3: CASSEFAGKEQYF
DNA: TGTGCCAGCAGTGAATTCGCGGGGAAAGAGCAGTACTTC

V: TRBV10-3
size: .
J: TRBJ2-3
D: .
CDR3: CAISGLEEDTQYF
DNA: TGTGCCATCAGTGGGTTAGAGGAGGATACGCAGTATTTT

V: TRBV9
size: .
J: TRBJ2-7
D: .
CDR3: CASSGSGSSYEQYF
DNA: TGTGCCAGCAGCGGTAGCGGAAGCTCCTACGAGCAGTACTTC

V: TRBV5-4
size: .
J: TRBJ1-1
D: .
CDR3: CASSPEVNTEAFF
DNA: TGTGCCAGCAGCCCGGAGGTGAACACTGAAGCTTTCTTT

V: TRBV9
size: .
J: TRBJ2-7
D: .
CDR3: CASSVGGSEYPNYEQYF
DNA: TGTGCCAGCAGCGTAGGGGGTAGCGAGTATCCGAACTACGAGCAGTACTTC

V: TRBV9
size: .
J: TRBJ2-5
D: TRBD1
CDR3: CASSVRGRGKETQYF
DNA: TGTGCCAGCAGCGTAAGAGGCAGGGGGAAAGAGACCCAGTACTTC

V: TRBV27
size: .
J: TRBJ2-7
D: TRBD1
CDR3: CASSHGQGVHEQYF
DNA: TGTGCCAGCAGTCACGGACAGGGGGTCCACGAGCAGTACTTC

V: TRBV30
size: .
J: TRBJ1-5
D: .
CDR3: CAWSVGVKPQHF
DNA: TGTGCCTGGAGTGTAGGAGTTAAACCCCAGCATTTT

V: TRBV7-9
size: .
J: TRBJ1-5
D: TRBD1
CDR3: CASSHTGGDQPQHF
DNA: TGTGCCAGCAGCCACACAGGGGGAGATCAGCCCCAGCATTTT

V: TRBV7-9
size: .
J: TRBJ2-1
D: .
CDR3: CASKKFLEEQFF
DNA: TGTGCCAGCAAAAAGTTCCTGGAGGAGCAGTTCTTC

V: TRBV10-3
size: .
J: TRBJ2-3
D: .
CDR3: CASKSGSDTQYF
DNA: TGTGCATCCAAGTCCGGTTCCGATACGCAGTATTTT

V: TRBV30
size: once
J: TRBJ2-1
D: TRBD2
CDR3: CAWTSGRANLYNEQFF
DNA: TGTGCCTGGACTAGCGGGAGGGCCAATCTCTACAATGAGCAGTTCTTC

V: TRBV7-2
size: .
J: TRBJ2-3
D: .
CDR3: CASTWRGSTDTQYF
DNA: TGTGCCAGCACCTGGAGGGGCAGCACAGATACGCAGTATTTT

V: TRBV28
size: .
J: TRBJ2-7
D: .
CDR3: CASSLTGPGKDEQYF
DNA: TGTGCCAGCAGTTTAACAGGGCCTGGGAAGGACGAGCAGTACTTC

V: TRBV11-3
size: .
J: TRBJ2-3
D: .
CDR3: CASSLSWGGSTDTQYF
DNA: TGTGCCAGCAGCTTATCGTGGGGCGGTTCCACAGATACGCAGTATTTT

V: TRBV5-1
size: .
J: TRBJ1-1
D: .
CDR3: CASSFINSNTEAFF
DNA: TGCGCCAGCAGCTTTATTAACTCGAACACTGAAGCTTTCTTT

V: TRBV27
size: .
J: TRBJ2-7
D: TRBD2
CDR3: CASSSRLAGSYEQYF
DNA: TGTGCCAGCAGTTCCAGACTAGCGGGGTCCTACGAGCAGTACTTC

V: TRBV5-4
size: many
J: TRBJ1-2
D: .
CDR3: CASSRTEIQYGYTF
DNA: TGTGCCAGCAGCCGGACAGAAATACAATATGGCTACACCTTC

V: TRBV4-1
size: .
J: TRBJ2-1
D: TRBD1
CDR3: CASSRDSAFEQFF
DNA: TGCGCCAGCAGCCGGGACAGCGCTTTCGAGCAGTTCTTC

V: TRBV27
size: .
J: TRBJ1-1
D: TRBD1
CDR3: CASSSQQGLNTEAFF
DNA: TGTGCCAGCAGTTCCCAACAGGGGTTGAACACTGAAGCTTTCTTT

V: TRBV11-2
size: .
J: TRBJ2-7
D: .
CDR3: CASSSTRDEQYF
DNA: TGTGCCAGCAGCTCCACCCGGGACGAGCAGTACTTC

V: TRBV7-3
size: once
J: TRBJ2-3
D: .
CDR3: CASSLTPGTDTQYF
DNA: TGTGCCAGCAGCTTAACCCCGGGCACAGATACGCAGTATTTT

V: TRBV27
size: .
J: TRBJ2-2
D: .
CDR3: CASSPGTENTGELFF
DNA: TGTGCCAGCAGTCCGGGGACTGAGAACACCGGGGAGCTGTTTTTT

V: TRBV10-3
size: .
J: TRBJ1-5
D: .
CDR3: CAISESTWANQPQHF
DNA: TGTGCCATCAGTGAGTCGACGTGGGCCAATCAGCCCCAGCATTTT

V: TRBV6-6
size: once
J: TRBJ1-1
D: .
CDR3: CASSYERANTEAFF
DNA: TGTGCCAGCAGTTACGAGCGGGCGAACACTGAAGCTTTCTTT

V: TRBV7-2
size: .
J: TRBJ2-7
D: .
CDR3: CASSFSYEQYF
DNA: TGTGCCAGCAGCTTTAGCTACGAGCAGTACTTC

V: TRBV28
size: .
J: TRBJ2-2
D: .
CDR3: CASSFGQGRTGELFF
DNA: TGTGCCAGCAGTTTCGGGCAGGGTCGGACCGGGGAGCTGTTTTTT

V: TRBV5-5
size: .
J: TRBJ1-1
D: .
CDR3: CASSRLGALETEAFF
DNA: TGTGCCAGCAGCCGCCTGGGGGCTTTGGAGACTGAAGCTTTCTTT

V: TRBV2
size: .
J: TRBJ2-3
D: .
CDR3: CASSEAGKRDLTTDTQYF
DNA: TGTGCCAGCAGTGAAGCAGGCAAACGGGATTTGACCACAGATACGCAGTATTTT

V: TRBV25-1
size: .
J: TRBJ2-7
D: .
CDR3: CASSEYSGTYPYEQYF
DNA: TGTGCCAGCAGTGAGTACTCCGGGACATACCCCTACGAGCAGTACTTC

V: TRBV4-2
size: .
J: TRBJ2-7
D: .
CDR3: CASRQREGHSAYEQYF
DNA: TGTGCCAGCAGACAGAGGGAAGGGCATTCCGCCTACGAGCAGTACTTC

V: TRBV5-5
size: .
J: TRBJ1-2
D: TRBD1
CDR3: CASSPMTGGDGYTF
DNA: TGTGCCAGCAGCCCAATGACAGGGGGTGATGGCTACACCTTC

V: TRBV5-6
size: .
J: TRBJ2-1
D: .
CDR3: CASSLTGTRSYNEQFF
DNA: TGTGCCAGCAGTTTAACCGGGACACGCTCCTACAATGAGCAGTTCTTC

V: TRBV11-3
size: once
J: TRBJ2-7
D: TRBD2
CDR3: CASSLTSGRIYEQYF
DNA: TGTGCCAGCAGCCTAACTAGCGGGAGGATCTACGAGCAGTACTTC

V: TRBV6-1
size: few
J: TRBJ2-6
D: TRBD1
CDR3: CASFGRGSGANVLTF
DNA: TGTGCCAGCTTCGGCAGGGGGTCCGGGGCCAACGTCCTGACTTTC

V: TRBV7-3
size: once
J: TRBJ2-1
D: .
CDR3: CASSLGGIYNEQFF
DNA: TGTGCCAGCAGCTTAGGAGGGATTTACAATGAGCAGTTCTTC

V: TRBV7-2
size: .
J: TRBJ1-1
D: .
CDR3: CASSLASGRVETEAFF
DNA: TGTGCCAGCAGCTTAGCTAGCGGCAGGGTGGAGACTGAAGCTTTCTTT

V: TRBV6-1
size: few
J: TRBJ2-7
D: .
CDR3: CASAETLYEQYF
DNA: TGTGCCTCTGCGGAGACGCTCTACGAGCAGTACTTC

V: TRBV28
size: .
J: TRBJ1-4
D: .
CDR3: CASSYRYATNEKLFF
DNA: TGTGCCAGCAGTTACAGATATGCAACTAATGAAAAACTGTTTTTT

V: TRBV4-1
size: once
J: TRBJ2-2
D: TRBD1
CDR3: CASSQPLRDRGTGELFF
DNA: TGCGCCAGCAGCCAACCCCTCCGGGACAGGGGGACCGGGGAGCTGTTTTTT

V: TRBV30
size: once
J: TRBJ2-5
D: .
CDR3: CAWRAQETQYF
DNA: TGTGCCTGGAGAGCACAAGAGACCCAGTACTTC

V: TRBV7-2
size: .
J: TRBJ2-7
D: TRBD2
CDR3: CASSALGGRSYEQYF
DNA: TGTGCCAGCAGCGCCCTGGGCGGGAGATCCTACGAGCAGTACTTC

V: TRBV6-6
size: .
J: TRBJ2-1
D: TRBD2
CDR3: CASSLTGTSGIDEQFF
DNA: TGTGCCAGCTCCCTCACCGGGACTAGCGGGATTGATGAGCAGTTCTTC

V: TRBV19
size: .
J: TRBJ1-2
D: .
CDR3: CASSITLTLGYTF
DNA: TGTGCCAGTAGTATCACCTTGACACTTGGCTACACCTTC

V: TRBV5-1
size: once
J: TRBJ2-7
D: TRBD2
CDR3: CASSLDLGLAGVREQYF
DNA: TGCGCCAGCAGCTTGGATCTAGGGTTAGCGGGAGTGCGTGAGCAGTACTTC

V: TRBV10-3
size: .
J: TRBJ2-2
D: .
CDR3: CAISAWGTPGELFF
DNA: TGTGCCATCAGTGCTTGGGGCACCCCCGGGGAGCTGTTTTTT

V: TRBV9
size: few
J: TRBJ2-7
D: TRBD2
CDR3: CASSVAGAGVVEQYF
DNA: TGTGCCAGCAGCGTAGCTGGAGCGGGAGTTGTCGAGCAGTACTTC

V: TRBV5-1
size: once
J: TRBJ2-3
D: .
CDR3: CASSLGATSDTQYF
DNA: TGCGCCAGCAGCTTGGGGGCAACGAGCGATACGCAGTATTTT

V: TRBV6-5
size: .
J: TRBJ2-1
D: .
CDR3: CASSSATILNEQFF
DNA: TGTGCCAGCAGTTCTGCGACTATACTAAATGAGCAGTTCTTC

V: TRBV2
size: .
J: TRBJ2-7
D: .
CDR3: CASSEEGGGVYEQYF
DNA: TGTGCCAGCAGTGAAGAGGGCGGAGGGGTCTACGAGCAGTACTTC